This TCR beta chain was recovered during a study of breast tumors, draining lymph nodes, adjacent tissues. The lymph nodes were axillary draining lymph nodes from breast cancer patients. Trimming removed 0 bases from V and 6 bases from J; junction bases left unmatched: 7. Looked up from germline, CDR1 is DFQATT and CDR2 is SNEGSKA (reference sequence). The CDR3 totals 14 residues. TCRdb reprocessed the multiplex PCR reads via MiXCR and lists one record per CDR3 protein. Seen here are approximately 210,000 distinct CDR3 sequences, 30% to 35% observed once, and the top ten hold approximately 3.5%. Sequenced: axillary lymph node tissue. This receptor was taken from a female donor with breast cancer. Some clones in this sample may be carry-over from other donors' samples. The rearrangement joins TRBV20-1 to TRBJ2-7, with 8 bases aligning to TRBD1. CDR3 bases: TGCAGTGCTAGAGACCGTCGGACAGGGAGCGAGCAGTACTTC. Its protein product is CSARDRRTGSEQYF.